Following are 25 T cell receptor beta chains from one sample sequenced in a study of blood T cell repertoires in COVID-19. TCRdb's copy holds only in-frame clones and misses some; the assay was immunoSEQ multiplex PCR. The sample shows roughly 30,000 clones, roughly 90% of them seen only once. The specimen was peripheral blood. Receptors originate from a human donor in a cohort sampled during active COVID-19.

Worth noting for this clone: Germline and junction disagree at one end, which may indicate a read error. J is TRBJ2-1 and V is TRBV7-7; 14 bases line up with TRBD2. The CDR3 has 16 residues. Germline CDR1 and CDR2: SSHAT and FNYEAQ (reference sequence). CDR3 amino acids: CASSSRLAGGQGEQFF. As DNA, the CDR3 is TGTGCTAGCAGCTCAAGACTAGCGGGGGGGCAGGGCGAGCAGTTCTTC.

This chain uses TRBV19 with TRBJ1-5, with 11 positions matching TRBD1. This CDR3 region has 15 residues. The V gene end was trimmed by 5 bases and the J gene end by 4 bases; junction bases not matched to a gene: 4. The germline V gene has CDR1 LNHDA and CDR2 SQIVND (reference sequence). CDR3 amino acids: CASSPDRGQNQPQHF. CDR3 bases: TGTGCCAGTAGTCCGGACAGGGGGCAAAATCAGCCCCAGCATTTT.

This sequence joins TRBV28 and TRBJ1-6, with D possibly being TRBD1 (6 bases). The CDR3 extends over 17 amino acids. Germline CDR1 MDHEN, CDR2 SYDVKM. Trimming removed 6 bases from V and 4 bases from J, with 19 bases in between. The CDR3 coding sequence is TGTGCCAGCAGGGAATCTCGGACAGACGAGTATAATTCACCCCTCCACTTT. It translates to CASRESRTDEYNSPLHF.

This clone has only one observation. V usage is TRBV15 and J usage is TRBJ2-1, with 7 bases lining up with TRBD1. The CDR3 runs to 16 residues. V lost 0 bases to trimming and J lost 6 bases; unmatched junction nucleotides: 8. The germline gives CDR1 LNHNV, CDR2 YYDKDF (reference sequence). The CDR3: CATSRDLTGRSNEQFF. The CDR3 DNA follows: TGTGCCACCAGCAGAGATTTGACAGGGCGAAGCAATGAGCAGTTCTTC.

V gene TRBV7-3 combines with J gene TRBJ1-1; 10 nucleotides agree with TRBD1. The CDR3 spans 16 residues. The J segment lost 5 bases and the V segment lost 1 base, leaving 7 bases of the junction unmatched. Germline loops: CDR1 SGHTA, CDR2 FQGTGA. The CDR3 sequence is CASSLRRTGGMTEAFF. CDR3 in DNA: TGTGCCAGCAGCTTAAGGCGGACAGGGGGAATGACTGAAGCTTTCTTT. Combining the CDR3 with reference TRBV7-3 and TRBJ1-1 gives the whole variable domain GAGVSQTPSNKVTEKGKYVELRCDPISGHTALYWYRQSLGQGPEFLIYFQGTGAADDSGLPNDRFFAVRPEGSVSTLKIQRTERGDSAVYLCASSLRRTGGMTEAFFGQGTRLTVV.

V is TRBV6-5 and J is TRBJ2-1; a weak D match, TRBD2 (5 bases). The CDR3 sequence is 12 residues long. The germline V gene encodes CDR1 MNHEY and CDR2 SVGAGI. With 6 bases removed from V and 10 bases from J, the gap between germline ends came to 13 bases. CDR3 sequence reads: CASSRLTGEQFF. CDR3 coding DNA: TGTGCCAGCAGCCGCCTCACGGGAGAGCAGTTCTTC.

This rearrangement joins TRBV9 to TRBJ2-2; possibly TRBD1 for D (7 bases). V lost 4 bases, J lost 3 bases, and 22 bases lay in between. This CDR3 is built from 18 residues. CDR1 is SGDLS, CDR2 YYNGEE, per germline. The CDR3 reads CASSIQPGQRRDTGELFF. For the CDR3, the DNA is TGTGCCAGCAGCATCCAACCGGGACAGAGGAGGGACACCGGGGAGCTGTTTTTT. The full variable domain, in which reference TRBV9 and TRBJ2-2 provide the parts outside the CDR3, is DSGVTQTPKHLITATGQRVTLRCSPRSGDLSVYWYQQSLDQGLQFLIQYYNGEERAKGNILERFSAQQFPDLHSELNLSSLELGDSALYFCASSIQPGQRRDTGELFFGEGSRLTVL.

This chain uses TRBV5-4 with TRBJ1-6, with D possibly matching TRBD1 (6 bases). Germline values: CDR1 SGHNT, CDR2 YYREEE (reference sequence). The CDR3 is 17 residues long. V was cut by 5 bases and J by 6 bases, with 21 bases left in between. The DNA for the CDR3 is TGTGCCAGCAGGCCCCGGGTTGGGGGCCAAAGTAATTCACCCCTCCACTTT. Translated, it gives CASRPRVGGQSNSPLHF.

The V gene is TRBV5-1, the J gene TRBJ2-5; D unresolved. The CDR3 covers 16 residues. V dropped 0 bases and J dropped 4 bases, with 16 bases sitting between them. Germline V gene lookup returns CDR1 SGHRS and CDR2 YFSETQ. In nucleotides, the CDR3 is TGCGCCAGCAGCTTGGGGCTAGATCTGTCTCCAGAGACCCAGTACTTC. It specifies CASSLGLDLSPETQYF.

Points on this clone: Distinct nucleotide sequences in the sample also encode this CDR3. The CDR3 loop is CASSSTNGGLRGYTF. The CDR3 DNA reads as TGTGCCAGCAGCTCAACAAACGGGGGTCTTCGGGGCTACACCTTC. The chain recombines TRBV7-3 with TRBJ1-2; D possibly corresponds to TRBD1 (5 bases). Germline CDR1 reads SGHTA; CDR2 reads FQGTGA. V lost 4 bases and J 8 bases, leaving 20 bases between the germline ends. The CDR3 totals 15 residues.

The V call is TRBV6-1, the J call TRBJ2-1, with TRBD2 as a possible D gene (6 bases). Trimming pared 1 base from V and 15 bases from J, leaving 28 bases between. Germline-derived CDR1 and CDR2 are MNHNS and SASEGT. This CDR3 region has 17 residues. CDR3 protein: CASSEGLLGGATSSLFF. The CDR3, as DNA: TGTGCCAGCAGTGAAGGCCTCTTGGGCGGGGCCACCTCCTCGCTGTTCTTC.

CDR3 nucleotides: TGTGCCACCAGCAGGGGCGTCCCTGGAAACACCATATATTTT. Translating it yields CATSRGVPGNTIYF. The gene calls are TRBV15 and TRBJ1-3, with D uncertain. The V and J ends lost 3 bases and 2 bases respectively, with 8 bases between them. The length of the CDR3 is 14 residues. Looked up from germline, CDR1 is LNHNV and CDR2 is YYDKDF (reference sequence).

This chain joins TRBV5-4 and TRBJ2-1, with a possible D match to TRBD1 (6 bases). Trimming left V 3 bases short and J 5 bases short, with 15 bases between. The CDR3 is made up of 15 amino acids. Germline-derived CDR1 and CDR2 are SGHNT and YYREEE (reference sequence). The CDR3 sequence is CASSSGVVGHNEQFF. DNA of the CDR3: TGTGCCAGCAGCTCAGGGGTCGTCGGACACAATGAGCAGTTCTTC.

This sequence joins TRBV6-5 and TRBJ2-7, with a possible D match to TRBD2 (5 bases). This CDR3 is 12 amino acids long. The germline gives CDR1 MNHEY, CDR2 SVGAGI. The germline V and J ends were trimmed by 6 bases and 9 bases, with 15 bases remaining between them. The CDR3 DNA follows: TGTGCCAGCAGCCAAGGACTGCTGGTGCAGTACTTC. Its translation is CASSQGLLVQYF.

The chain combines TRBV4-1 with TRBJ2-6; 7 bases align to TRBD1. The CDR3 has 18 amino acids. Per the germline V gene, CDR1 is MGHRA and CDR2 is YSYEKL. Losses at the gene ends were 2 bases for V and 0 bases for J; bases not matched to a gene: 7. In DNA form, the CDR3 reads TGCGCCAGCAGCCAATATTCACAGGGGAACTCTGGGGCCAACGTCCTGACTTTC. It is translated as CASSQYSQGNSGANVLTF.

The chain carries TRBV5-4 and TRBJ2-2; D gene unclear. V was trimmed by 0 bases and J by 6 bases, leaving 12 bases between them. The V gene's germline CDR1 is SGHNT and CDR2 YYREEE (reference sequence). The CDR3 runs 15 residues. CDR3 DNA: TGTGCCAGCAGCTTGGATGCAGGTAGTGCCGGGGAGCTGTTTTTT. This translates into CASSLDAGSAGELFF.

V is TRBV9 and J is TRBJ2-1; 10 nucleotides match TRBD2. The germline gives CDR1 SGDLS, CDR2 YYNGEE. V lost 2 bases, J lost 5 bases, and 25 bases stayed unmatched. CDR3 length: 22 residues. As DNA, the CDR3 is TGTGCCAGCAGCGTGCCTCGCGTGCTAGCGGGGGACCGAATAGCCAATAACAATGAGCAGTTCTTC. Translated: CASSVPRVLAGDRIANNNEQFF.

This chain uses TRBV7-2 with TRBJ2-5; tentatively, D is TRBD2 (6 bases). CDR1 SGHTA and CDR2 FQGNSA come from the germline V gene. The CDR3 contains 14 residues. Deletions cut 2 bases from V and 10 bases from J, with 17 bases between. The CDR3 protein is CASSLSPSEGFQYF. CDR3 coding DNA: TGTGCCAGCAGCTTAAGTCCTAGCGAGGGCTTCCAGTACTTC.

The rearrangement uses TRBV19 and TRBJ1-2; possible D gene TRBD1, 6 bases. This CDR3 is built from 14 residues. Deletions cut 5 bases from V and 11 bases from J, with 21 bases between. The germline CDR1 and CDR2 sequences are LNHDA and SQIVND (reference sequence). The CDR3 sequence is CASSSGQRSLGYTF. The CDR3 coding sequence is TGTGCCAGTAGTTCAGGACAGCGATCCCTAGGATACACCTTC.

The chain is built from TRBV6-5 and TRBJ1-2; D not resolved. The CDR3 spans 13 residues. Looked up from germline, CDR1 is MNHEY and CDR2 is SVGAGI. Between the trimmed V and J ends, which lost 2 bases and 4 bases, there was a span of 8 bases. CDR3: CASSYISRYGYTF. The CDR3 bases are TGTGCCAGCAGTTACATTTCCCGCTATGGCTACACCTTC.

The chain's CDR3 is CSVLPPGGNTEAFF. The CDR3 DNA sequence: TGCAGCGTTCTTCCACCCGGGGGGAACACTGAAGCTTTCTTT. This chain uses TRBV29-1 with TRBJ1-1, with D tentatively TRBD1 (5 bases). The CDR3 sequence is 14 residues long. The V and J ends lost 5 bases and 1 base respectively, with 14 bases between them. From germline, CDR1 is SQVTM and CDR2 ANQGSEA. Complete variable domain (other parts from reference TRBV29-1 and TRBJ1-1): SAVISQKPSRDICQRGTSLTIQCQVDSQVTMMFWYRQQPGQSLTLIATANQGSEATYESGFVIDKFPISRPNLTFSTLTVSNMSPEDSSIYLCSVLPPGGNTEAFFGQGTRLTVV.

Only a few counts were recorded for this clone. The rearrangement uses TRBV7-9 and TRBJ2-7; TRBD1 is a possible D gene (5 bases). In germline, CDR1 is SEHNR, CDR2 FQNEAQ (reference sequence). The CDR3 extends over 14 amino acids. The V gene lost 3 bases and the J gene lost 3 bases, with 12 bases spanning the gap. For the CDR3, the DNA is TGTGCCAGCAGCTTCGACCAGGGCTACTACGAGCAGTACTTC. This gives the protein CASSFDQGYYEQYF.

CDR3 region: CASSEPHQPQHF. In DNA form, the CDR3 reads TGCGCCAGCAGTGAGCCTCATCAGCCCCAGCATTTT. This chain joins TRBV10-2 and TRBJ1-5; no reliable D call. The CDR3 is made up of 12 amino acids. Between the trimmed V and J ends, which lost 2 bases and 5 bases, there was a span of 4 bases. Germline CDR1 reads WSHSY; CDR2 reads SAAADI.

The rearrangement links TRBV28 to TRBJ1-2; D is ambiguous. The germline gives CDR1 MDHEN, CDR2 SYDVKM. The CDR3 spans 12 residues. The V and J ends lost 5 bases and 5 bases respectively, with 9 bases between them. The CDR3 DNA reads as TGTGCCAGCAGTCTTAATTCGTATGGCTACACCTTC. Its translation: CASSLNSYGYTF.

The chain has TRBV7-9 and TRBJ2-1; TRBD1 might be the D (6 bases). The germline CDR1 and CDR2 sequences are SEHNR and FQNEAQ (reference sequence). V was trimmed by 4 bases and J by 3 bases, leaving 19 bases between them. CDR3 length: 17 residues. In DNA, the CDR3 is TGTGCCAGCAGCTCCCAGGGGCAAGACGGACTCTACAATGAGCAGTTCTTC. This codes for CASSSQGQDGLYNEQFF.